The entry below gives a single T cell receptor beta chain sequence along with its context. Libraries were prepared by immunoSEQ multiplex PCR; TCRdb keeps only in-frame clonotypes and omits some of them. Among approximately 41,000 clones, roughly 75% were seen once, and the ten largest hold approximately 9.9%. This sample was taken from a study of radiotherapy plus CTLA-4 blockade in lung cancer. This CDR3 is built from 12 residues. V was clipped by 1 base and J by 15 bases; unmatched bases: 7. Germline V gene data show CDR1 as SQVTM and CDR2 as ANQGSEA. The chain combines TRBV29-1 with TRBJ2-1; TRBD2 matches at 9 bases. The material sequenced was peripheral blood, taken from a patient treated with radiotherapy plus ipilimumab. The receptor comes from a human donor with non-small cell lung cancer who had stable disease on radiotherapy plus ipilimumab. CDR3 sequence: CSVEGRGGRPFF. For the CDR3, the DNA is TGCAGCGTTGAAGGGCGGGGGGGCCGTCCGTTCTTC.